This T cell receptor beta chain came from a study of T cells in Graves' hyperthyroidism and ophthalmopathy. RNA transcripts were the template for amplifying TCR beta CDR3 regions. First-round RT-PCR of the TCR CDR3 relied on the HTBI primer set. TCRdb processed the multiplex PCR reads anew with MiXCR; each CDR3 protein has one entry. The table lists hundreds of thousands of distinct CDR3 sequences, around a sixth of them singletons. The CDR3 length is 13 residues. CDR1 and CDR2 (germline): MNHNS, SASEGT. Trimming pared 6 bases from V and 6 bases from J, leaving 12 bases between. The V and J genes are TRBV6-1 and TRBJ2-1; D is possibly TRBD1 (5 bases). Sequenced material: blood. This clonotype was sampled from a young woman with Graves' hyperthyroidism. CDR3 residues: CASRQAASNEQFF. The CDR3 bases are TGTGCCAGCAGACAGGCCGCTTCCAATGAGCAGTTCTTC.